The rows below give T cell receptor beta chains drawn from one sample of a study of blood T cell repertoires in COVID-19. The assay was immunoSEQ multiplex PCR, and TCRdb's table has in-frame clones only and misses some. The sample consists of roughly 180,000 clones, about 83% of them appearing once. Sequencing was performed on PBMCs or T cells enriched from blood (not recorded which). The source of these receptors is a woman in her forties or fifties in a cohort exposed to, infected with or recovered from COVID-19 (not recorded which). CDR3s leave out the opening cysteine and the closing phenylalanine or tryptophan. D genes are given only for firm matches.

>TRBV5-6|-
ASSLAEYDEQY
>TRBV19|-
ASKVPYLSEQY
>TRBV7-9|-
ASSFDGGVSGNTIY
>TRBV5-6|-
ASSLVRGQGSAGELF
>TRBV5-1|-
ASSFTDSRNTIY
>TRBV29-1|TRBD1
SVDKGQGRDSYEQY
>TRBV6-2/TRBV6-3|-
ASSLTGPEYGYT
>TRBV3-1/TRBV3-2|TRBD2
ASTLSGGRVTDTQY
>TRBV20-1|TRBD1
SVDRGEQY
>TRBV6-5|-
ASNRGGSEKLF
>TRBV3-1/TRBV3-2|TRBD1
ASSQRTTGTGYSPLH
>TRBV28|-
ASSPTGRGLTYNEQF
>TRBV9|TRBD1
ASSRGQGTDTQY
>TRBV19|TRBD1
ASSIDREEPQH
>TRBV5-8|TRBD2
ASSLAASGGGLLVRY
>TRBV4-2|TRBD2
ASSQGRLAGGPTDTQY
>TRBV6-1|TRBD2
ASSAKRTSGQTRSYNEQF
>TRBV28|-
ASSTNRNQPQH
>TRBV6-2/TRBV6-3|TRBD2
ASSGAGYEQF
>TRBV5-4|-
ASSLEVAAVSYNEQF
>TRBV6-6|TRBD1
ASTTLDRGGYNEQF
>TRBV28|TRBD1
ASTHRDRDIAIQY
>TRBV30|-
AWSVPVNGYT
>TRBV28|TRBD1
ASSTRTGGSGANVLT
>TRBV29-1|-
SVQQGETNYGYT
>TRBV9|-
ASSEGPRGGADANTGELF
>TRBV2|TRBD2
ASSDGGWKTQY
>TRBV28|-
ASRSDRATGGAGNTIY
>TRBV19|-
ASSPQSSGANVLT
>TRBV15|TRBD1
ATSRRRGTALEKLF
>TRBV20-1|-
SARTSETQY
>TRBV28|-
ASSPPDEEYYGYT
>TRBV30|TRBD2
ASESQPGLAGGSTLYEQY
>TRBV19|TRBD2
ASSLGTSGLYEQY
>TRBV6-5|TRBD1
ASSYSNRGSYEQY
>TRBV28|TRBD2
ASSSRLAGSLDTQY
>TRBV3-1/TRBV3-2|-
ASSQGVEAF
>TRBV7-9|-
ASSDSNEQF
>TRBV3-1/TRBV3-2|-
ASSQDLDNRNGTDTQY
>TRBV19|-
ASSPSRTQAAQY
>TRBV19|TRBD1
ASSRGAGQGNQPQH